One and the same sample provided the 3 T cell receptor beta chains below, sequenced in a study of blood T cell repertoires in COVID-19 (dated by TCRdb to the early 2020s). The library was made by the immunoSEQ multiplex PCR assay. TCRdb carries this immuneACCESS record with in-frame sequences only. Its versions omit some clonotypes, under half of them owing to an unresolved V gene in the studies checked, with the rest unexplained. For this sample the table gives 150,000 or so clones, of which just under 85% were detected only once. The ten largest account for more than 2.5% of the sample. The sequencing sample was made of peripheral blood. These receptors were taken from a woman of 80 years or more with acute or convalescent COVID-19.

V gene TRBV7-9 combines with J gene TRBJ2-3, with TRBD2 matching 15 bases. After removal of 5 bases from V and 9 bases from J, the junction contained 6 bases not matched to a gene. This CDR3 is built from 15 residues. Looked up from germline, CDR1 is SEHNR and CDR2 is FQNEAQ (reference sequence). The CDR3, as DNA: TGTGCCAGCAGCCGACGGACTAGCGGGGGGGACACGCAGTATTTT. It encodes CASSRRTSGGDTQYF.

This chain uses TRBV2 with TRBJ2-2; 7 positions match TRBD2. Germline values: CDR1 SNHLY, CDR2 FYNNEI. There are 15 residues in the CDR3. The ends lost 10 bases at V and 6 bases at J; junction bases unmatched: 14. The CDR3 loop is CATIEGQRGSGELFF. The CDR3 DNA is TGTGCCACCATTGAGGGGCAGCGGGGATCCGGGGAGCTGTTTTTT.

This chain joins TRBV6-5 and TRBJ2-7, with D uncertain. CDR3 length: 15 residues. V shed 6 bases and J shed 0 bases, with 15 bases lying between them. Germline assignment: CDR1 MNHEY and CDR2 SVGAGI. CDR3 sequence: CASSFPVVGSYEQYF. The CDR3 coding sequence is TGTGCCAGCAGCTTTCCCGTTGTCGGCTCCTACGAGCAGTACTTC.